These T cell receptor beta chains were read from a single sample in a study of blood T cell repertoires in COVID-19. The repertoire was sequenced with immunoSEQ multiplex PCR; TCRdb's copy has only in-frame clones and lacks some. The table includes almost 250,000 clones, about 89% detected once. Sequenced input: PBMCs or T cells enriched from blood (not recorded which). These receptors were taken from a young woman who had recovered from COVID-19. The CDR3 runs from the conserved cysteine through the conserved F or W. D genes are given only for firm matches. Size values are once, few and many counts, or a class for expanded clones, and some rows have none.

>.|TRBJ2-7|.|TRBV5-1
TGCGCCAGCAGCTCGGACAATAGGAGGGGGCTGGGAGGATTTTACGAGCAGTACTTC
CASSSDNRRGLGGFYEQYF
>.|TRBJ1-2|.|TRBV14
TGTGCCAGCAGCCAAGATATCACATCCTCTTATGGCTACACCTTC
CASSQDITSSYGYTF
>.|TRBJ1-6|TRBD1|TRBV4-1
TGCGCCAGCAGCCAGAAGGAGGGGGCGTCCTATAATTCACCCCTCCACTTT
CASSQKEGASYNSPLHF
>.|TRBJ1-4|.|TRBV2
TGTGCCAGCAGTGCCACCTCGGTCCCTAATGAAAAACTGTTTTTT
CASSATSVPNEKLFF
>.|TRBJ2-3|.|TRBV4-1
TGCGCCAGCAGCCAAGGATTCAGGGGGGTTGGAGATACGCAGTATTTT
CASSQGFRGVGDTQYF
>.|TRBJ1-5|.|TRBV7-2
TGTGCCAGCAGCTTAGAGGGAGCAGCGCAACAGCCCCAGCATTTT
CASSLEGAAQQPQHF
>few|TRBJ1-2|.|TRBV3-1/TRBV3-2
TGTGCCAGCAGCCAAGATTTGAGGGCAGGCTATGGCTACACCTTC
CASSQDLRAGYGYTF
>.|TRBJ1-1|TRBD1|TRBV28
TGTGCCAGCAGTCCTTCCGGGACAGGGGGCTGGGTTGAAGCTTTCTTT
CASSPSGTGGWVEAFF
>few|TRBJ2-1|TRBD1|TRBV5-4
TGTGCCAGCAGCACCGGTCAGGGGGCTGGTTCCTACAATGAGCAGTTCTTC
CASSTGQGAGSYNEQFF
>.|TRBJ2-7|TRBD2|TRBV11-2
TGTGCCAGCAGCTTAGGACTAGCATACGAGCAGTACTTC
CASSLGLAYEQYF
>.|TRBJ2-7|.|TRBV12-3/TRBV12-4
TGTGCCAGCAGTTTACGAGAATCCTACGAGCAGTACTTC
CASSLRESYEQYF
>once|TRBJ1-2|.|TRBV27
TGTGCCAGCAGTCGCGCAGGCTATACTAACTATGGCTACACCTTC
CASSRAGYTNYGYTF
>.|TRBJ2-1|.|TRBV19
TGTGCCAGTAGTATCGCCCACGGCTCCTACAATGAGCAGTTCTTC
CASSIAHGSYNEQFF
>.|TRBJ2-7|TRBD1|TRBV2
TGTGCCAGCAGCCCCACTCGGACAGGGTCCATCTACGAGCAGTACTTC
CASSPTRTGSIYEQYF
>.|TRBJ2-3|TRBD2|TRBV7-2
TGTGCCAGCAGCCGTAGCGGGAGCGCAGATATGCAGTATTTT
CASSRSGSADMQYF
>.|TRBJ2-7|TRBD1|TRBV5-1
TGCGCCAGCAGCTCCCTGGGACAGACCTACGAGCAGTACTTC
CASSSLGQTYEQYF
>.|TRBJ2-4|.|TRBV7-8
TGTGCCAGCAGCTTCGGAAGGGAGATATCAACCAAAAACATTCAGTACTTC
CASSFGREISTKNIQYF
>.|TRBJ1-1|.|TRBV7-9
TGTGCCAGCAGCTCGTTCCACACTGAAGCTTTCTTT
CASSSFHTEAFF
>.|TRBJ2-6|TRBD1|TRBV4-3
TGCGCCAGCAGCCCTCGGGCGGACAGGCTTGTCTTTTCCGGGGCCAACGTCCTGACTTTC
CASSPRADRLVFSGANVLTF
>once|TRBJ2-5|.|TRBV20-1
TGCAGTGCCACCCGGGAGACCCAGTACTTC
CSATRETQYF
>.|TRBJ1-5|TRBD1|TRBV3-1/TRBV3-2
TGTGCCAGCAGCCCCGGACAGGGGTATCAGCCCCAGCATTTT
CASSPGQGYQPQHF
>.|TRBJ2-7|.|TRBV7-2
TGTGCCAGCAGCCTCACAGGGAGCTCCTACGAGCAGTACTTC
CASSLTGSSYEQYF
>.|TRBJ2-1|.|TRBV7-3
TGTGCCAGCAGCTTACTCGGTTCGGGGCAGGGGAATGAGCAGTTCTTC
CASSLLGSGQGNEQFF
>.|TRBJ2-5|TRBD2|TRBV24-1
TGTGCCACCAGTGACCCCGGGGGGGCCACCCGAGGGGAGACCCAGTACTTC
CATSDPGGATRGETQYF
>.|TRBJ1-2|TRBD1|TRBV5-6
TGTGCCAGCAGCGTGGCAGGGGGTATCTATGGCTACACCTTC
CASSVAGGIYGYTF
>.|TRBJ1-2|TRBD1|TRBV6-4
TGTGCCAGCAGTGCTGGGACAGTGGGACCCTATGGCTACACCTTC
CASSAGTVGPYGYTF
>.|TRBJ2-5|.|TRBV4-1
TGCGCCAGCAGCCTCCGCCTGAGAGAGACCCAGTACTTC
CASSLRLRETQYF
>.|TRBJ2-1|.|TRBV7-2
TGTGCCAGCAGCCCGCGGCGGGTTTACAATGAGCAGTTCTTC
CASSPRRVYNEQFF
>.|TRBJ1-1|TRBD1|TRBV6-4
TGTGCCAGCAGTAATAAAGGACAGGGTGTATCTGAAGCTTTCTTT
CASSNKGQGVSEAFF
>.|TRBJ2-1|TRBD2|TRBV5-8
TGTGCCAGCAGAACCACATCCGGGACTAGCGGGAGGGTCTCCTACAATGAGCAGTTCTTC
CASRTTSGTSGRVSYNEQFF
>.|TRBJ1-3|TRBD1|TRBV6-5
TGTGCCAGCAGGAGACAGGGGGCCGCTGGAAACACCATATATTTT
CASRRQGAAGNTIYF
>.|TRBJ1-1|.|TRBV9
TGTGCCAGCAGCCCTGGGGGGGACACTGAAGCTTTCTTT
CASSPGGDTEAFF
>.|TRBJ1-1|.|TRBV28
TGTGCCAGCAACCTTAGTTGGAACACTGAAGCTTTCTTT
CASNLSWNTEAFF